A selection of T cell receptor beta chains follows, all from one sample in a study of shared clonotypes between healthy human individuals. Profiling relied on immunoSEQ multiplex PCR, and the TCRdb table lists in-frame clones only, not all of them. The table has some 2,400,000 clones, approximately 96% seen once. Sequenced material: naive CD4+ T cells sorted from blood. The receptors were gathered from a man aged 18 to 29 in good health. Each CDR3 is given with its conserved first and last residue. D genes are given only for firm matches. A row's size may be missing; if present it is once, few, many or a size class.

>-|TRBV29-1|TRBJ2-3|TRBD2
CSVGVAGSQDTQYF
TGCAGCGTTGGGGTAGCGGGGAGTCAGGATACGCAGTATTTT
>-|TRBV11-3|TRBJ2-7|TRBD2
CASSLSGGANSFHEQYF
TGTGCCAGCAGCTTAAGCGGGGGGGCGAACTCTTTCCACGAGCAGTACTTC
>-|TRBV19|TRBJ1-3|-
CASRIFPGDTIYF
TGTGCCAGTAGAATTTTTCCAGGCGACACCATATATTTT
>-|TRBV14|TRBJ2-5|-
CASSQDRSRGVETQYF
TGTGCCAGCAGCCAAGATAGGTCACGAGGGGTCGAGACCCAGTACTTC
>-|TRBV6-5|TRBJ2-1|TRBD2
CASSGRNNEQFF
TGTGCCAGTAGCGGGCGTAACAATGAGCAGTTCTTC
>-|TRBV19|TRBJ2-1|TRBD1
CASSIGGTGGLSYNEQFF
TGTGCCAGTAGTATAGGCGGGACAGGGGGTCTCTCCTACAATGAGCAGTTCTTC
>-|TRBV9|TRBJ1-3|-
CASSVALTGNTIYF
TGTGCCAGCAGCGTAGCCCTGACTGGAAACACCATATATTTT
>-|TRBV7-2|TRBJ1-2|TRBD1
CASSVGQQNYGYTF
TGTGCCAGCAGCGTGGGACAGCAAAACTATGGCTACACCTTC
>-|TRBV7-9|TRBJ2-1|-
CASSQRDAYNEQFF
TGTGCCAGCAGCCAAAGGGACGCCTACAATGAGCAGTTCTTC
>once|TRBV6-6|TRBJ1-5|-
CASSYDSNQPQHF
TGTGCCAGCAGTTACGATAGCAATCAGCCCCAGCATTTT
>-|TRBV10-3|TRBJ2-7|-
CAIGRRNSYEQYF
TGTGCAATCGGGCGTAGAAACTCCTACGAGCAGTACTTC
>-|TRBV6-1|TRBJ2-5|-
CASSGHGSFEETQYF
TGTGCCAGCAGTGGGCATGGTAGCTTTGAGGAGACCCAGTACTTC
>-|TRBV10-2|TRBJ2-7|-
CASRTQGNEQYF
TGCGCCAGCAGGACACAGGGCAACGAGCAGTACTTC
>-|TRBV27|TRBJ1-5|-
CASSEVYSNQPQHF
TGTGCCAGCAGTGAAGTTTATAGCAATCAGCCCCAGCATTTT
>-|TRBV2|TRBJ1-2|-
CASNTRQATYGYTF
TGTGCCAGCAACACAAGACAGGCTACCTATGGCTACACCTTC
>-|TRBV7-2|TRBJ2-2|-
CASRLAATNTGELFF
TGTGCCAGCAGATTAGCGGCTACGAACACCGGGGAGCTGTTTTTT
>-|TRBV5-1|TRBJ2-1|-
CASSLAGRLREQFF
TGCGCCAGCAGCTTGGCGGGACGCCTCAGGGAGCAGTTCTTC
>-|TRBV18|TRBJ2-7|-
CASSPSDGAYEQYF
TGTGCCAGCTCACCGTCCGACGGGGCCTACGAGCAGTACTTC
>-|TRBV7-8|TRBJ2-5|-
CASSLGAGLTQYF
TGTGCCAGCAGCTTAGGGGCAGGGTTGACCCAGTACTTC
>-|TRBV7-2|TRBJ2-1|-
CASSLNFGSLDYEQFF
TGTGCCAGCAGCTTAAATTTTGGCAGTTTGGACTATGAGCAGTTCTTC
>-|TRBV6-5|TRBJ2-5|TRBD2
CATGREGRETQYF
TGTGCCACCGGGCGGGAGGGCCGAGAGACCCAGTACTTC
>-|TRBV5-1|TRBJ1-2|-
CASSLASGERDGYTF
TGCGCCAGCAGCTTGGCCTCAGGGGAGAGGGATGGCTACACCTTC
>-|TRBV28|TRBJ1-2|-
CASSPGHDYGYTF
TGTGCCAGCAGCCCCGGGCACGACTATGGCTACACCTTC
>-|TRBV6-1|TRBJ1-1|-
CASRTGPVNTEAFF
TGTGCCAGCCGAACCGGGCCAGTGAACACTGAAGCTTTCTTT
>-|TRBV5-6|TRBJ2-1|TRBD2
CATLRLAGEEEQFF
TGTGCCACCCTGAGACTAGCGGGAGAGGAAGAGCAGTTCTTC
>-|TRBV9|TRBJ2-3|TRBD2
CASSVLSGGALDTQYF
TGTGCCAGCAGCGTGCTAAGCGGGGGGGCCTTAGATACGCAGTATTTT
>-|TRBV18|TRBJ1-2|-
CASSPQDAGGSAGYTF
TGTGCCAGCTCACCACAAGACGCTGGCGGGAGTGCTGGCTACACCTTC
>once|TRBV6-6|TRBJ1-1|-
CASSYSWDTEAFF
TGTGCCAGCAGTTACAGCTGGGACACTGAAGCTTTCTTT
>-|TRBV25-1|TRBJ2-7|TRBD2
CASSEYIRGVGEQYF
TGTGCCAGCAGTGAATATATTCGGGGGGTGGGCGAGCAGTACTTC
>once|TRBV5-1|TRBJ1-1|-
CASSSGSGTEAFF
TGCGCCAGCAGCTCAGGGTCTGGCACTGAAGCTTTCTTT
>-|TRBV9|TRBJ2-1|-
CASSTGGQTHNEQFF
TGTGCCAGCAGCACCGGAGGGCAGACCCACAATGAGCAGTTCTTC
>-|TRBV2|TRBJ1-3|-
CASIIDRTLSGNTIYF
TGTGCCAGCATTATTGACAGGACACTCTCTGGAAACACCATATATTTT
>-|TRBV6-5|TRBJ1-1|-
CASSPPQGTEAFF
TGTGCCAGCAGCCCGCCTCAGGGGACTGAAGCTTTCTTT
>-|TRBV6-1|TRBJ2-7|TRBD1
CASTTGGTKGEQYF
TGTGCCAGCACTACAGGGGGCACCAAGGGGGAGCAGTACTTC
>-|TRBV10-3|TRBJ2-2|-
CAIRPAEAGELFF
TGTGCCATCCGACCCGCCGAGGCCGGGGAGCTGTTTTTT
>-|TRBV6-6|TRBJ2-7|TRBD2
CASSYSGLAGTYEQYF
TGTGCCAGCAGTTACTCAGGACTAGCGGGCACCTACGAGCAGTACTTC
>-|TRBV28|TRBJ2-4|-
CASSYIGGNAKNIQYF
TGTGCCAGCAGCTATATAGGGGGGAACGCCAAAAACATTCAGTACTTC
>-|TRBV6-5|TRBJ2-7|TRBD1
CASSRTGTGVSEQYF
TGTGCCAGCAGTAGGACCGGGACAGGGGTTTCCGAGCAGTACTTC
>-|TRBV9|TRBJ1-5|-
CASSVGGNENQPQHF
TGTGCCAGCAGCGTAGGAGGTAATGAAAATCAGCCCCAGCATTTT
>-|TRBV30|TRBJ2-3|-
CAWSPRTDTQYF
TGTGCCTGGAGCCCAAGGACAGATACGCAGTATTTT
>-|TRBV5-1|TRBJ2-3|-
CASSPAGDTQYF
TGCGCCAGCAGCCCTGCAGGGGATACGCAGTATTTT
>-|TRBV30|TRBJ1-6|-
CAWSVYNSGTLHF
TGTGCCTGGAGTGTATATAACTCAGGCACCCTCCACTTT
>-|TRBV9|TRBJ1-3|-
CASSVGTDSGNTIYF
TGTGCCAGCAGCGTAGGGACGGACTCTGGAAACACCATATATTTT